These 6 T cell receptor beta chains originate from one sample sequenced in a study of blood T cell repertoires in COVID-19. Generated by immunoSEQ multiplex PCR, the TCRdb table keeps only in-frame clones and is missing some. The sample includes some 180,000 clones, around 80% seen only once; the top ten take roughly 18%. The sample was peripheral blood. The origin of the receptors is a woman aged 65 to 85 who had recovered from COVID-19.

This clone was seen a handful of times. Different DNA sequences within this sample yield the same CDR3. The rearrangement joins TRBV12-5 to TRBJ2-7, with TRBD1 matching over 7 bases. The CDR3 has 13 residues. Germline-derived CDR1 and CDR2 are LGHNT and FRNRAP. V trimming: 6 bases; J trimming: 3 bases; junction bases outside the gene matches: 5. The CDR3 protein is CASGRDRDYEQYF. The CDR3, as DNA: TGTGCTAGTGGACGGGACAGAGACTACGAGCAGTACTTC.

This clone has more than one count but fewer than ten. The chain employs TRBV24-1 and TRBJ2-1, with 10 bases fitting TRBD2. Per germline, CDR1 KGHDR and CDR2 SFDVKD. This CDR3 comprises 16 residues. Trimming cost V 1 base and J 8 bases; bases outside gene matches: 7. Here the CDR3 DNA reads TGTGCCACCAGTGATTTCGTGGCTAGCGGGAGCTATGAGCAGTTCTTC. It codes for CATSDFVASGSYEQFF.

This clone was counted only a few times. CDR3: CASSFFGRPHYEQYF. The DNA of the CDR3 is TGTGCCAGCAGCTTTTTCGGGAGGCCCCACTACGAGCAGTACTTC. V usage is TRBV5-4 and J usage is TRBJ2-7; TRBD2 matches 7 bases. This CDR3 comprises 15 residues. Looked up from germline, CDR1 is SGHNT and CDR2 is YYREEE (reference sequence). V gave up 2 bases and J gave up 3 bases; unmatched junction bases: 8.

The chain is built from TRBV25-1 and TRBJ1-1; D might be TRBD1 (5 bases). Germline CDR1 and CDR2: MGHDK and SYGVNS. V was clipped by 8 bases and J by 1 base, with 11 bases between them. The CDR3 totals 13 residues. In DNA, the CDR3 is TGTGCCAGCTCCCCCGGGGGGAACACTGAAGCTTTCTTT. It specifies CASSPGGNTEAFF.

This clone was picked up one time. The chain has TRBV7-8 and TRBJ2-1; D may be TRBD1 (6 bases). Deletions cut 0 bases from V and 11 bases from J, with 17 bases between. Germline CDR1 reads SGHVS; CDR2 reads FQNEAQ. The CDR3 is 15 amino acids. The CDR3 spells CASSLALATGGQQFF. The CDR3 DNA is TGTGCCAGCAGCTTAGCCCTCGCAACTGGGGGCCAGCAGTTCTTC.

The chain employs TRBV20-1 and TRBJ1-6; D remains ambiguous. Germline V gives CDR1 DFQATT, CDR2 SNEGSKA (reference sequence). Trimming took off 3 bases at V and 9 bases at J, with 6 bases between the two ends. The CDR3 loop spans 11 amino acids. CDR3: CSASALSPLHF. CDR3 coding DNA: TGCAGTGCTAGTGCCCTTTCACCCCTCCACTTT.